This T cell receptor (beta chain) was captured by sequencing in a study of shared clonotypes between healthy human individuals. Findings of the study overall: Memory subsets had estimated richness that was generally smaller than that of naive subsets.

Concerning this clone: Its antigen is not known.

The CDR3 has 15 residues. Trimming cost V 2 bases and J 6 bases, with 17 bases left between them. Germline V CDR1 and CDR2: SNHLY, FYNNEI. At a deep level, the assay was run. Each subset's genomic DNA was shared equally among a number of immunoSEQ plates. The table came from immunoSEQ multiplex PCR; TCRdb's copy has only in-frame clones and leaves some out. Here the sample spans over a million clones, 75% to 85% being singletons. Caucasian adults living in Nashville, Tennessee, provided all samples. The receptor's source is a man between 18 and 35 years old in good health. Some clones in this sample may be carry-over from other donors' samples. This chain links TRBV2 with TRBJ2-7, with a weak D call TRBD1 (6 bases). The source material was memory CD4+ T cells from PBMCs. Subset indicated: CD45RA-negative fraction. This chain's CDR3 is CASSERGQGFREQYF. In nucleotides, the CDR3 is TGTGCCAGCAGTGAAAGGGGACAAGGGTTTCGCGAGCAGTACTTC.